The 32 T cell receptor beta chains reported below all come from one sample, sequenced in a study of CD8+CD57+ T cells in acquired aplastic anemia. Genomic DNA constituted the template upon which TCR beta VDJ and CDR3 profiling was performed. MiXCR, applied by TCRdb to the reads, yields one record per CDR3 protein. The sample contains fewer than 250,000 distinct CDR3 sequences, about 53% of which appear only once. Sequencing was done on a sample of sorted CD4+, CD8+, or CD8+CD57+ T cells (not recorded which) from PBMCs. These receptor sequences come from a human donor in good health, serving as a control.

The sample holds a few counts of this clonotype. The gene calls are TRBV2 and TRBJ1-5; D is undetermined. CDR3 size: 15 residues. Germline loops: CDR1 SNHLY, CDR2 FYNNEI. V was clipped by 6 bases and J by 0 bases, with 12 bases between them. CDR3 sequence (DNA): TGTGCCAGCAGCGGCCCGACCTATAGCAATCAGCCCCAGCATTTT. Protein: CASSGPTYSNQPQHF.

This clonotype came up a few times. A read error is possible here, since a much larger clone lies one base away. As the CDR3 is not closed by the conserved phenylalanine or tryptophan, this likely results from a read error. The V call is TRBV4-3, the J call TRBJ1-2; TRBD1 agrees at 9 bases. The CDR3 is 16 residues long. CDR1 is LGHNA, CDR2 YSLEER, per germline. The V segment lost 0 bases and the J segment 5 bases; nucleotides outside the gene matches: 7. The CDR3 DNA sequence: TGCGCCAGCAGCCAAGATACGGGACAGGGAAAGTATGGCTACACCCTC. It specifies CASSQDTGQGKYGYTL.

V and J are TRBV29-1 and TRBJ1-2; TRBD1 aligns across 7 bases. CDR3 length equals 11 residues. V was clipped by 6 bases and J by 4 bases; unmatched bases: 2. Germline V gene sequence: CDR1 SQVTM, CDR2 ANQGSEA. CDR3 in amino acids: CSVRDSYGYTF. The CDR3 bases are TGCAGCGTAAGGGACAGCTATGGCTACACCTTC.

The rearrangement links TRBV6-5 to TRBJ1-1, with D possibly matching TRBD1 (6 bases). CDR1 is MNHEY and CDR2 is SVGAGI in the germline V gene. V was shortened by 6 bases and J by 1 base, with 21 bases between the two germline ends. This CDR3 contains 17 residues. CDR3 in amino acids: CASSSSDRPWGNTEAFF. The DNA for the CDR3 is TGTGCCAGCAGCAGCTCCGACAGGCCATGGGGGAACACTGAAGCTTTCTTT.

The chain has TRBV7-2 and TRBJ1-5; 10 bases are a match to TRBD1. The ends lost 4 bases at V and 0 bases at J; junction bases unmatched: 6. The CDR3 length is 17 residues. CDR1 SGHTA and CDR2 FQGNSA come from the germline V gene. The CDR3 DNA reads TGTGCCAGCAGCTGGGGACAGGGGCCGAATAGCAATCAGCCCCAGCATTTT. This sequence encodes CASSWGQGPNSNQPQHF.

This sequence joins TRBV7-9 and TRBJ1-2; tentative D call: TRBD1 (6 bases). Deletions cut 3 bases from V and 3 bases from J, with 14 bases between. The germline CDR1 and CDR2 sequences are SEHNR and FQNEAQ (reference sequence). The CDR3 runs to 15 residues. The DNA for the CDR3 is TGTGCCAGCAGCTTTGGGGGGCGAGGGGACTATGGCTACACCTTC. The encoded protein is CASSFGGRGDYGYTF.

This clonotype was picked up one time. This chain joins TRBV19 and TRBJ1-2, with 9 bases fitting TRBD1. Germline lookup yields CDR1 LNHDA and CDR2 SQIVND (reference sequence). The CDR3 spans 12 residues. With V trimmed by 7 bases and J by 8 bases, 5 bases remained unmatched. The CDR3 sequence: CASKRDRDGYTF. As DNA, the CDR3 is TGTGCCAGTAAGAGGGACAGGGACGGCTACACCTTC. Full variable domain (remainder filled in from reference TRBV19 and TRBJ1-2): DGGITQSPKYLFRKEGQNVTLSCEQNLNHDAMYWYRQDPGQGLRLIYYSQIVNDFQKGDIAEGYSVSREKKESFPLTVTSAQKNPTAFYLCASKRDRDGYTFGSGTRLTVV.

A remark on this clonotype: One end of the junction is discordant with germline, which a read error may explain. The gene calls are TRBV6-5 and TRBJ1-1; TRBD1 agrees at 8 bases. This CDR3 has 18 amino acids. CDR1 is MNHEY and CDR2 is SVGAGI in the germline V gene. The CDR3 nucleotides are TGTGCTAGCAGTCCTATGGTGAATTCAGGGGGCAGGAACACTGAAGCTTTCTTT. Translated, it gives CASSPMVNSGGRNTEAFF.

On this clonotype itself: It may be a read error: a sequence one base away is much more abundant. The chain links TRBV12-3 or TRBV12-4 to TRBJ2-1; tentatively, D is TRBD1 (6 bases). The V and J ends lost 5 bases and 0 bases respectively, with 20 bases between them. This CDR3 spans 18 amino acids. This chain's CDR3 is CASSLHPTGFYSYNEQFF. Written as DNA, the CDR3 is TGTGCCAGCAGTCTCCACCCCACAGGGTTTTACTCCTACAATGAGCAGTTCTTC.

The sample holds many counts of this clonotype. The chain carries TRBV7-8 and TRBJ2-7; 8 bases are shared with TRBD1. CDR1 is SGHVS and CDR2 is FQNEAQ in the germline V gene. This CDR3 spans 15 amino acids. The J segment lost 3 bases and the V segment lost 2 bases, leaving 6 bases of the junction unmatched. The CDR3: CASSLSSGQGYEQYF. The CDR3 nucleotides read TGTGCCAGCAGCTTATCGAGCGGACAGGGCTACGAGCAGTACTTC.

The chain uses TRBV7-3 and TRBJ1-2; 8 positions match TRBD1. Germline V gene lookup returns CDR1 SGHTA and CDR2 FQGTGA. The CDR3 runs to 14 residues. The J segment lost 6 bases and the V segment lost 2 bases, leaving 5 bases of the junction unmatched. The DNA of the CDR3 is TGTGCCAGCAGCTTAGTAGGGACAGGCGATGGCTACACCTTC. Its translation: CASSLVGTGDGYTF.

The chain combines TRBV29-1 with TRBJ2-7; TRBD2 agrees at 15 bases. Unmatched junction bases numbered 9, after V lost 6 bases and J lost 6 bases. The CDR3 runs to 15 residues. In germline, CDR1 is SQVTM, CDR2 ANQGSEA. In DNA, the CDR3 is TGCAGCGTATCCTCGGGACTAGCGGGAGGAGGCGAGCAGTACTTC. Its translation: CSVSSGLAGGGEQYF.

This chain links TRBV7-2 with TRBJ1-2; D gene unclear. Trimming stripped 5 bases from V and 6 bases from J, with 16 bases between. This CDR3 spans 14 amino acids. Germline CDR1 SGHTA, CDR2 FQGNSA. The CDR3 DNA is TGTGCCAGCAGCCCAACTCTCTTGCTGAATGGCTACACCTTC. It specifies CASSPTLLLNGYTF.

This clonotype was detected ten times or more. Relative to the germline gene, one junction end is altered; a read error may explain this. The genes are TRBV7-2 and TRBJ1-1, with D perhaps TRBD1 (6 bases). The CDR3 has 11 amino acids. Germline V CDR1 and CDR2: SGHTA, FQGNSA. Here the CDR3 DNA reads TGTGCCAGCAGCTTAGTGGGGGGCTTCAATTTT. Amino acid sequence: CASSLVGGFNF. Full variable domain (missing parts from reference TRBV7-2 and TRBJ1-1): GAGVSQSPSNKVTEKGKDVELRCDPISGHTALYWYRQSLGQGLEFLIYFQGNSAPDKSGLPSDRFSAERTGGSVSTLTIQRTQQEDSAVYLCASSLVGGFNFGQGTRLTVV.

There are many counts of this clonotype. The genes are TRBV11-1 and TRBJ2-3; unclear D gene. The germline V and J ends were trimmed by 8 bases and 3 bases, with 15 bases remaining between them. The CDR3 loop spans 14 amino acids. CDR1 is SGHAT, CDR2 FQDESV, per germline (reference sequence). The CDR3 DNA is TGTGCCAGCTCAAATCGCAGGAGTACAGATACGCAGTATTTT. This sequence encodes CASSNRRSTDTQYF.

V gene TRBV2 combines with J gene TRBJ1-1; D gene ambiguous. The length of the CDR3 is 11 residues. Trimming took 6 bases from V and 9 from J, leaving 11 bases between them. Germline V gene sequence: CDR1 SNHLY, CDR2 FYNNEI. The chain's CDR3 is CASSYNTKAFF. For the CDR3, the DNA is TGTGCCAGCAGCTATAACACCAAAGCTTTCTTT.

This sequence joins TRBV19 and TRBJ1-6, with 9 bases lining up with TRBD1. CDR3 length: 14 residues. Germline CDR1 reads LNHDA; CDR2 reads SQIVND (reference sequence). J gave up 10 bases and V 4 bases, and 5 bases lay outside the gene matches. CDR3 in amino acids: CASSTGQGMSPLHF. In nucleotides, the CDR3 is TGTGCCAGTAGTACAGGACAGGGGATGTCACCCCTCCACTTT. Full variable domain (rest looked up from reference TRBV19 and TRBJ1-6): DGGITQSPKYLFRKEGQNVTLSCEQNLNHDAMYWYRQDPGQGLRLIYYSQIVNDFQKGDIAEGYSVSREKKESFPLTVTSAQKNPTAFYLCASSTGQGMSPLHFGNGTRLTVT.

The gene calls are TRBV5-1 and TRBJ1-3; the match to TRBD1 covers 7 bases. Trimming cost V 5 bases and J 7 bases; bases outside gene matches: 9. Germline lookup yields CDR1 SGHRS and CDR2 YFSETQ. The CDR3 contains 14 residues. CDR3 DNA: TGCGCCAGCAGGGGGAATCGACAGGGCAACACCATATATTTT. This sequence encodes CASRGNRQGNTIYF.

The V gene is TRBV7-6, the J gene TRBJ2-7; 8 bases fit TRBD1. Germline V gene lookup returns CDR1 SGHVS and CDR2 FNYEAQ. This CDR3 spans 15 amino acids. Trimming removed 8 bases from V and 6 bases from J; junction bases left unmatched: 15. The CDR3 DNA reads as TGTGCCAGCGGGGATCAGGGGGCGCGTGGGGGCGAGCAGTACTTC. Its translation: CASGDQGARGGEQYF.

This clonotype was detected ten times or more. The rearrangement uses TRBV24-1 and TRBJ2-3; tentative D call: TRBD1 (6 bases). Germline V gene sequence: CDR1 KGHDR, CDR2 SFDVKD. V was cut by 4 bases and J by 2 bases, with 21 bases left in between. The length of the CDR3 is 18 residues. CDR3 residues: CATSEPPSTGPFTDTQYF. In nucleotides, the CDR3 is TGTGCCACCAGTGAACCCCCGTCGACAGGACCTTTCACAGATACGCAGTATTTT.

This clonotype was detected ten times or more. The chain employs TRBV9 and TRBJ2-1; D perhaps matches TRBD2 (7 bases). Per germline, CDR1 SGDLS and CDR2 YYNGEE. V was cut by 0 bases and J by 6 bases, with 16 bases left in between. This CDR3 is 16 amino acids long. This chain's CDR3 is CASSVGSGGGFNEQFF. In nucleotides, the CDR3 is TGTGCCAGCAGCGTAGGGTCGGGGGGCGGGTTCAATGAGCAGTTCTTC.

V is TRBV20-1 and J is TRBJ2-6, with 8 positions matching TRBD1. The V segment lost 6 bases and the J segment 3 bases; nucleotides outside the gene matches: 4. Germline V gene data show CDR1 as DFQATT and CDR2 as SNEGSKA (reference sequence). This CDR3 comprises 14 residues. CDR3 DNA: TGCAGTGCCCGAACAGGGGGTGGGGCCAACGTCCTGACTTTC. This gives the protein CSARTGGGANVLTF.

The table lists this clonotype with a count of one. J is TRBJ2-1 and V is TRBV2; maybe TRBD2 (6 bases). Per germline, CDR1 SNHLY and CDR2 FYNNEI. Trimming took off 3 bases at V and 9 bases at J, with 12 bases between the two ends. The CDR3 is 13 residues long. The chain's CDR3 is CASSEADGGEQFF. The CDR3 nucleotides read TGTGCCAGCAGTGAGGCGGACGGGGGTGAGCAGTTCTTC.

V usage is TRBV10-3 and J usage is TRBJ2-7; a weak D match, TRBD1 (6 bases). The CDR3 is 13 amino acids. Deletions cut 6 bases from V and 1 base from J, with 10 bases between. Germline CDR1 is ENHRY and CDR2 is SYGVKD. The CDR3 DNA sequence: TGTGCCATCAGCTCAGGGACATCCTACGAGCAGTACTTC. Encoded protein: CAISSGTSYEQYF.

At least ten counts were recorded for this clonotype. The V call is TRBV5-1, the J call TRBJ1-6; D remains ambiguous. This CDR3 is 13 amino acids long. The germline gives CDR1 SGHRS, CDR2 YFSETQ. V was clipped by 3 bases and J by 6 bases, with 7 bases between them. The CDR3 DNA reads as TGCGCCAGCAGCTCTGACGGTAATTCACCCCTCCACTTT. Translation gives CASSSDGNSPLHF.

V usage is TRBV7-9 and J usage is TRBJ1-2, with 8 bases fitting TRBD1. CDR1 is SEHNR, CDR2 FQNEAQ, per germline (reference sequence). The trim removed 4 bases at V and 4 bases at J, leaving 8 bases unmatched. CDR3 length: 15 amino acids. CDR3 protein: CASSSSGTGRYGYTF. DNA of the CDR3: TGTGCCAGCAGCTCTTCCGGGACAGGACGCTATGGCTACACCTTC.

The chain is built from TRBV4-3 and TRBJ1-5; D might be TRBD1 (5 bases). V shed 4 bases and J shed 11 bases, with 15 bases lying between them. Germline lookup yields CDR1 LGHNA and CDR2 YSLEER. There are 13 residues in the CDR3. The CDR3, as DNA: TGCGCCAGCAGCCCGCAGGGAAGAGAGACCCAGCATTTT. It codes for CASSPQGRETQHF.

The chain couples TRBV9 to TRBJ1-3; TRBD1 is a possible D gene (5 bases). Germline V lookup: CDR1 SGDLS, CDR2 YYNGEE. CDR3 length: 15 amino acids. V was pared by 3 bases and J by 4 bases, with 14 bases between. The chain's CDR3 is CASSAGTLGGNTIYF. The CDR3 DNA reads TGTGCCAGCAGCGCCGGGACCTTGGGAGGAAACACCATATATTTT.

This clonotype has a count of ten or more. The chain links TRBV20-1 to TRBJ1-2; D perhaps matches TRBD1 (6 bases). Germline CDR1 DFQATT, CDR2 SNEGSKA (reference sequence). This CDR3 has 15 residues. The germline V and J ends were trimmed by 8 bases and 9 bases, with 28 bases remaining between them. CDR3 amino acids: CSTGTSPILSASYTF. The CDR3 DNA sequence: TGCAGTACCGGGACATCCCCAATCCTTTCGGCTAGCTACACCTTC.

For this clonotype: This is likely a read error, given that the CDR3 carries no conserved phenylalanine or tryptophan at its end. It is unclear where the CDR3 begins or ends on the DNA, so no DNA is shown, and the CDR3 is as TCRdb lists it. The chain links TRBV2 to TRBJ2-3; the D call TRBD2 from the table was never checked on the DNA. Germline loops: CDR1 SNHLY, CDR2 FYNNEI. The CDR3 length equals 11 residues, ends included. The CDR3 protein is CASSAGVREGY.

The chain couples TRBV6-6 to TRBJ2-3; D is unclear. The CDR3 is 11 amino acids. Per the germline V gene, CDR1 is MNHNY and CDR2 is SVGAGI (reference sequence). V was cut by 7 bases and J by 3 bases, with 5 bases left in between. This CDR3 is CASTKTDTQYF. Written as DNA, the CDR3 is TGTGCCAGCACCAAGACAGATACGCAGTATTTT.

This clonotype has at least ten counts. The chain's CDR3 is CASSLGGGLMTGFSTDTQYF. The CDR3 nucleotides read TGTGCCAGCAGCTTGGGGGGTGGGTTAATGACAGGGTTTAGCACAGATACGCAGTATTTT. The chain has TRBV5-5 and TRBJ2-3, with TRBD1 matching over 7 bases. Germline CDR1 and CDR2: SGHKS and YYEKEE (reference sequence). This CDR3 has 20 amino acids. The V gene end was trimmed by 0 bases and the J gene end by 0 bases; junction bases not matched to a gene: 16. Based on the CDR3 plus reference TRBV5-5 and TRBJ2-3, the full variable domain is DAGVTQSPTHLIKTRGQQVTLRCSPISGHKSVSWYQQVLGQGPQFIFQYYEKEERGRGNFPDRFSARQFPNYSSELNVNALLLGDSALYLCASSLGGGLMTGFSTDTQYFGPGTRLTVL.